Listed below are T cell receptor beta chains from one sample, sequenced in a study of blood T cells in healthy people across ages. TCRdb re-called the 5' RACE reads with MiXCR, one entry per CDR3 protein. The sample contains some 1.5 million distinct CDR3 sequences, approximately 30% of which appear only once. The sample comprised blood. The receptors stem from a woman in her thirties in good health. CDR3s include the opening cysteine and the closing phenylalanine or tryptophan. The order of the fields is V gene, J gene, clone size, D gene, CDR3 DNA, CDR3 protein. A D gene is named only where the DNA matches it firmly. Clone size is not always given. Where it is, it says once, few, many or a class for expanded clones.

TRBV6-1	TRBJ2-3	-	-	TGTGCCAGCAGTGAAGGCCCATGGGAAACAGATACGCAGTATTTT	CASSEGPWETDTQYF
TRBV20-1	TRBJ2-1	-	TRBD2	TGCAGTGCTAGGGGACTAGCGGGGGGGAATTACAATGAGCAGTTCTTC	CSARGLAGGNYNEQFF
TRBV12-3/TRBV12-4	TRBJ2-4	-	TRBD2	TGTGCCAGCAGTTTTGGCGGGGGGGCATGGGAGCAGTACTTC	CASSFGGGAWEQYF
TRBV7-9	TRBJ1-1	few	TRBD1	TGTGCCAGCACCCCGACAGGGATTAACACTGAAGCTTTCTTT	CASTPTGINTEAFF
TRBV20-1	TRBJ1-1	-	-	TGCAGTGCTAGAGATCGCGGGGGCCCCGACACTGAAGCTTTCTTT	CSARDRGGPDTEAFF
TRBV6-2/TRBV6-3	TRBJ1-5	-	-	TGTGCCAGCAGTTACGGTGGCTCCCGGCTAAGGTATCAGCCCCAGCATTTT	CASSYGGSRLRYQPQHF
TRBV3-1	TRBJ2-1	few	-	TGTGCCAGCAGCTTCACGGCCGTTTTTCCTTACAATGAGCAGTTCTTC	CASSFTAVFPYNEQFF
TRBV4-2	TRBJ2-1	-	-	TGTGCCAGCAGCCAAGAAGGGCTTAGGGGCAATGAGCAGTTCTTC	CASSQEGLRGNEQFF
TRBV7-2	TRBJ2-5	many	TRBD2	TGTGCCAGCAGCTTGATGAGCGGGGGCAGTAAACAAGAGACCCAGTACTTC	CASSLMSGGSKQETQYF
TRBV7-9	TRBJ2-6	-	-	TGTGCCAGCCTCCCGGATGGCCCCCAATCTGGGGCCAACGTCCTGACTTTC	CASLPDGPQSGANVLTF
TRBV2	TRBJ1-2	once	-	TGTGCCAGCAGTGAATTTCAGGGGAAGGGAGGAGGCTACACCTTC	CASSEFQGKGGGYTF
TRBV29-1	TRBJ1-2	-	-	TGCAGTGCTAGAAGGGCGTTAGGTGTCTACACCTTC	CSARRALGVYTF
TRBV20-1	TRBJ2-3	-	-	TGCAGTGCTGAGCTAGCAACCTCGCGCACAGATACGCAGTATTTT	CSAELATSRTDTQYF
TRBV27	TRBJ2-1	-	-	TGTGCCAGCAAGCTGGGGGCGAATGAGCAGTTCTTC	CASKLGANEQFF
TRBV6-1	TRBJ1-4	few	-	TGTGCCAGCAGCCGGGACGTCCAAGGGGCAACTAATGAAAAACTGTTTTTT	CASSRDVQGATNEKLFF
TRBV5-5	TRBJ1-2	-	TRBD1	TGTGCCAGCAGCCGACAGGGAGTGGGCTATGGCTACACCTTC	CASSRQGVGYGYTF
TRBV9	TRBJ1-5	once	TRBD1	TGTGCCAGCAGCGCCGGGACAGCTAGCAATCAGCCCCAGCATTTT	CASSAGTASNQPQHF
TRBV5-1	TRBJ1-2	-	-	TGCGCCAGCAGCTCCACCGGGCATAACTATGGCTACACCTTC	CASSSTGHNYGYTF
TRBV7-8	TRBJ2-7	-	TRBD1	TGTGCCAGCAGCCCCCGACGGGACAGGGGCTACGAGCAGTACTTC	CASSPRRDRGYEQYF
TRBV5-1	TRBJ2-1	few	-	TGCGCCAGCAGCGTCGACGCTCCTTCCTACAATGAGCAGTTCTTC	CASSVDAPSYNEQFF
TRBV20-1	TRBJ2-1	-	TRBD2	TGCAGTGCTAGCCTATCGGGGGGGTTTAATGAGCAGTTCTTC	CSASLSGGFNEQFF
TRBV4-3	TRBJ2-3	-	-	TGCGCCAGCAGCCAAGACCGAGGGGGGACCGAGTATTTT	CASSQDRGGTEYF
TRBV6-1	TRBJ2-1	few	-	TGTGCCAGCAGTGAAGAACTAGCCGATGACAATGAGCAGTTCTTC	CASSEELADDNEQFF
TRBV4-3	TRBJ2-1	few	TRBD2	TGCGCCAGCAGCCAAGATCTAGCGGGATACAATGAGCAGTTCTTC	CASSQDLAGYNEQFF
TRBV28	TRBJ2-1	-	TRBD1	TGTGCCAGCAGTGGGACAGGGCCCAATGAGCAGTTCTTC	CASSGTGPNEQFF
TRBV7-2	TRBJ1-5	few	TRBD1	TGTGCCAGCTACAGGGGGCGACAGCCCCAGCATTTT	CASYRGRQPQHF
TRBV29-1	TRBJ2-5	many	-	TGCAGCGTTGAAGGGGAGGGGGGGGAGACCCAGTACTTC	CSVEGEGGETQYF
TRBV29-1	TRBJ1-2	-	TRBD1	TGCAGCGCCGGACCGTTGACAGGGAACTATGGCTACACCTTC	CSAGPLTGNYGYTF
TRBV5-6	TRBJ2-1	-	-	TGTGCCAGCAGCTTGAGGTGGCAGGGGACCTACAATGAGCAGTTCTTC	CASSLRWQGTYNEQFF
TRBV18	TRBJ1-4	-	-	TGTGCCAGCTCTCCAAACACGGAAAAACTGTTTTTT	CASSPNTEKLFF
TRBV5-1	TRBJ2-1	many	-	TGCGCCAGCAGCTTGTTGAGGGGGTCCTACAATGAGCAGTTCTTC	CASSLLRGSYNEQFF
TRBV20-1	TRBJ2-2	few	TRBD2	TGCAGTGCTAGAGATTCCGGTAGCGGGATTAGCGGGGAGCTGTTTTTT	CSARDSGSGISGELFF
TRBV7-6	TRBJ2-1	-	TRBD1	TGTGCCTGCAGCCTGACAGGGACCCACGAGCAGTTCTTC	CACSLTGTHEQFF